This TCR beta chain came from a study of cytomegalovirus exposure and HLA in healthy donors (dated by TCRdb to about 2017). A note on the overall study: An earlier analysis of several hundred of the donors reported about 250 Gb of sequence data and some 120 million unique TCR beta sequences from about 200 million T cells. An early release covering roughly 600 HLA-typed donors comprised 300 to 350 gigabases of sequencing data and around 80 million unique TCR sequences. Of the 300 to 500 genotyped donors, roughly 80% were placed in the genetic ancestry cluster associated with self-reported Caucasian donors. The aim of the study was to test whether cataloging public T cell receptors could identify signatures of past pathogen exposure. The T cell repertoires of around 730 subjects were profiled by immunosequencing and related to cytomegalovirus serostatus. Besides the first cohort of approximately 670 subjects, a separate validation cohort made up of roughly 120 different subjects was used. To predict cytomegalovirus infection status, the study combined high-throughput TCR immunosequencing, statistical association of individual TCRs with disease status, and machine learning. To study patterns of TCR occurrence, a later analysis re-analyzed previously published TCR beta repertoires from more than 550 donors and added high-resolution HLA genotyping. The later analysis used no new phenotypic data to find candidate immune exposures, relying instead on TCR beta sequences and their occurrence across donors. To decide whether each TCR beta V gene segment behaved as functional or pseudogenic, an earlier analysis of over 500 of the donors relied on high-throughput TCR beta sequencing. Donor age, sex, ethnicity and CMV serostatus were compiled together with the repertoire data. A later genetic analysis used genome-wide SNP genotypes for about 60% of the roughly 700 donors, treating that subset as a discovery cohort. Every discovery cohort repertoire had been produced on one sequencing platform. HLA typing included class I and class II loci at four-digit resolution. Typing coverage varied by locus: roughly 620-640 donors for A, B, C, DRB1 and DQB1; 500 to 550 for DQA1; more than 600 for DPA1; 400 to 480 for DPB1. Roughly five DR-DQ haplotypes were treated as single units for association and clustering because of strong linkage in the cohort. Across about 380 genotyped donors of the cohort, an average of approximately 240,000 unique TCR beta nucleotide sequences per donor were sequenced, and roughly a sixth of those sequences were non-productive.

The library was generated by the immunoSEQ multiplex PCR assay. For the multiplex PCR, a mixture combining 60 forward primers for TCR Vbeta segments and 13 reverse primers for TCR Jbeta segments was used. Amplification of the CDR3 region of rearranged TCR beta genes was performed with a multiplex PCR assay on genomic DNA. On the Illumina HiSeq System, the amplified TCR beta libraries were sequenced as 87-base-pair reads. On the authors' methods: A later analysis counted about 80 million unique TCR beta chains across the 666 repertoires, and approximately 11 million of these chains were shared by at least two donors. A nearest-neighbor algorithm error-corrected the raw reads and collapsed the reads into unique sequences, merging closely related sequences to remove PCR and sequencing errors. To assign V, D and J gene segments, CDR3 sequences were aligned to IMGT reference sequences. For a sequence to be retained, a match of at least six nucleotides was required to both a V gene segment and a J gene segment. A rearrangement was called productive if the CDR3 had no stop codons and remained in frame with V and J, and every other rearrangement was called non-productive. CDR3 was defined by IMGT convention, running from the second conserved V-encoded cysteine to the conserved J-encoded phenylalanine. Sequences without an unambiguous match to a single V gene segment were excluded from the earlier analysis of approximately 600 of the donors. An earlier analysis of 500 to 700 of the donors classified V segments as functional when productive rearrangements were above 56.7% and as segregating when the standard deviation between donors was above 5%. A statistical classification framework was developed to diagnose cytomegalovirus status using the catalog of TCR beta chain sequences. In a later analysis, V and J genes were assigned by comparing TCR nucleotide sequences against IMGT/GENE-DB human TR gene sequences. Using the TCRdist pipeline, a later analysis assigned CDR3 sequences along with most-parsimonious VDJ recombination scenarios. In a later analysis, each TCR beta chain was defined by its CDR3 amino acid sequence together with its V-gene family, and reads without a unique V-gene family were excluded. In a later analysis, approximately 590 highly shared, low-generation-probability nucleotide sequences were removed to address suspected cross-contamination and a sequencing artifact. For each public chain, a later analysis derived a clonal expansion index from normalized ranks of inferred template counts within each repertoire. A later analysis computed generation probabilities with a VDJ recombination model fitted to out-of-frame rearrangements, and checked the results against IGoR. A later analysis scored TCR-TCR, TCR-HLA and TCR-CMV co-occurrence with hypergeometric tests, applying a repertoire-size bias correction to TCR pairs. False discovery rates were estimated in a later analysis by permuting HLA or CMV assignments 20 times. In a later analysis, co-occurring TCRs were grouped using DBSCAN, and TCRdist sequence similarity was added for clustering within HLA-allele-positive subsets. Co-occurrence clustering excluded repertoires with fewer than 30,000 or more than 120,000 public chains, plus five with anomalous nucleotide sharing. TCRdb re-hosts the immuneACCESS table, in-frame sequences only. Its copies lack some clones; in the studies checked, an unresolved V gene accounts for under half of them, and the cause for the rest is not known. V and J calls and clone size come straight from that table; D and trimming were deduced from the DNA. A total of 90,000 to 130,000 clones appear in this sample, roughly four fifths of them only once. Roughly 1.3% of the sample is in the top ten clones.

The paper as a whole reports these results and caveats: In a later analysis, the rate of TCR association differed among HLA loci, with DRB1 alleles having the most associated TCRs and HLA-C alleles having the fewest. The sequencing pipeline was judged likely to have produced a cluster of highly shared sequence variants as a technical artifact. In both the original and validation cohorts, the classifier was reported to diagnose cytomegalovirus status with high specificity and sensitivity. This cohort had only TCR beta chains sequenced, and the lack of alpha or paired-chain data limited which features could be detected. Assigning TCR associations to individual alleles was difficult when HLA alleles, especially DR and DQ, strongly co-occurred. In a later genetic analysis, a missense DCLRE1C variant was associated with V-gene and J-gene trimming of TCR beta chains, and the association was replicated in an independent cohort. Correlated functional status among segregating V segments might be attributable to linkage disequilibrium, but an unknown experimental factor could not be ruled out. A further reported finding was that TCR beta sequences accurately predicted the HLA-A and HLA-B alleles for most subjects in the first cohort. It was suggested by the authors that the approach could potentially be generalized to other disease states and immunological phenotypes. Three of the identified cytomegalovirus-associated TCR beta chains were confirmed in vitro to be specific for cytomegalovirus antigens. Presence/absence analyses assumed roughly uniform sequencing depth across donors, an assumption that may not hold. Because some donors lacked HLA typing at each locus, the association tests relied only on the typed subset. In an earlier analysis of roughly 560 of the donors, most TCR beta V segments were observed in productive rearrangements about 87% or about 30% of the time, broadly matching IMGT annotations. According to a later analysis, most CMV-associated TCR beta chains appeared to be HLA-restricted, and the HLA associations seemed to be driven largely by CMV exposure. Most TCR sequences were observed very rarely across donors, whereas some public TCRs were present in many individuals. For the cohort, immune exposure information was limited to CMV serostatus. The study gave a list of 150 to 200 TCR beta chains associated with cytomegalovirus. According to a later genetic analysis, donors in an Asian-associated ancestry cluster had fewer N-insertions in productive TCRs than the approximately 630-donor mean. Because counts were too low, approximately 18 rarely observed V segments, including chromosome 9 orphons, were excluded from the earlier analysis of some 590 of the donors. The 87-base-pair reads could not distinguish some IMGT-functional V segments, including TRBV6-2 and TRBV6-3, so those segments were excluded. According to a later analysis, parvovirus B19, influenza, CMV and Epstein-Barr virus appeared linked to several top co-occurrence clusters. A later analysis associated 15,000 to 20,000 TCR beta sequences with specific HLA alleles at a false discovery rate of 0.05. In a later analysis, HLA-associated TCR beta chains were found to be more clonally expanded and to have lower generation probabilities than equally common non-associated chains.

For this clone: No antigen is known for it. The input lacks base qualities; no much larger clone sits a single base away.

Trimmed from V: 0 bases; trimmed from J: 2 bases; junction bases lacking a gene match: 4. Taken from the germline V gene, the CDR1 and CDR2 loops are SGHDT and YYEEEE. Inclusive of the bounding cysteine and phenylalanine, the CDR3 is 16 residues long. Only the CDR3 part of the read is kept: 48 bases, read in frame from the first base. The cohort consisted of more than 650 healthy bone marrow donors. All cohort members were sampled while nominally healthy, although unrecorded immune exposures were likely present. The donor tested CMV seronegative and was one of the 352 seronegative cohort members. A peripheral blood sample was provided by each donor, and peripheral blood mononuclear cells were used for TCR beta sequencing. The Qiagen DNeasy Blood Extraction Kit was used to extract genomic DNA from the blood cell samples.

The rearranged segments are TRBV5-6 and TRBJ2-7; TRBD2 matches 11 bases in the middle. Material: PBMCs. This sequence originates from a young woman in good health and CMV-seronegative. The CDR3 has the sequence CASSLGTSGGTYEQYF. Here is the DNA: TGTGCCAGCAGCTTGGGTACTAGCGGGGGAACCTACGAGCAGTACTTC.